The 25 T cell receptor beta chains reported below all come from one sample, sequenced in a study of CD4 T cells in relation to SARS-CoV-2 and coronaviruses. TCRdb's copy holds only in-frame clones and misses some; the assay was immunoSEQ multiplex PCR. The profile shows 16,000 or so clones, about 80% of them singletons. No antigen is known for these receptors. Before the COVID-19 pandemic, during about 2010-2019, CD4+ T cells were taken from unexposed donors. Isolation of CD4+ T cells took place after approximately 10 days in culture. Sequenced input: CD4+ T cells from PBMCs, cultured in vitro. The receptors were sampled from a human donor in good health.

V usage is TRBV15 and J usage is TRBJ2-6; the D gene is possibly TRBD2 (5 bases). From germline, CDR1 is LNHNV and CDR2 YYDKDF (reference sequence). Trimming removed 3 bases from V and 0 bases from J, with 15 bases in between. The CDR3 contains 18 residues. The CDR3 bases are TGTGCCACCAGCAGGACTACCGGGCGGTACTCTGGGGCCAACGTCCTGACTTTC. Protein sequence: CATSRTTGRYSGANVLTF. Supplemented by reference TRBV15 and TRBJ2-6, the full variable domain reads DAMVIQNPRYQVTQFGKPVTLSCSQTLNHNVMYWYQQKSSQAPKLLFHYYDKDFNNEADTPDNFQSRRPNTSFCFLDIRSPGLGDTAMYLCATSRTTGRYSGANVLTFGAGSRLTVL.

V and J are TRBV7-2 and TRBJ2-3, with 7 bases lining up with TRBD1. Germline V gives CDR1 SGHTA, CDR2 FQGNSA. With V trimmed by 10 bases and J by 2 bases, 3 bases remained unmatched. This CDR3 has 12 amino acids. In DNA form, the CDR3 reads TGTGCCAAGGGACAGTCCACAGATACGCAGTATTTT. Protein product: CAKGQSTDTQYF.

This chain joins TRBV19 and TRBJ1-1; D gene unclear. The CDR3 runs to 14 residues. Deletions cut 0 bases from V and 1 base from J, with 6 bases between. In germline, CDR1 is LNHDA, CDR2 SQIVND (reference sequence). CDR3 nucleotide sequence: TGTGCCAGTAGTATAGACAAGCGGAACACTGAAGCTTTCTTT. This sequence encodes CASSIDKRNTEAFF.

The chain uses TRBV18 and TRBJ1-1, with D perhaps TRBD1 (5 bases). This CDR3 has 16 amino acids. Germline values: CDR1 KGHSH, CDR2 LQKENI. Trimming took off 4 bases at V and 1 base at J, with 16 bases between the two ends. This CDR3 reads CASSLISGTENTEAFF. The CDR3 coding sequence is TGTGCCAGCTCACTAATTTCCGGGACTGAGAACACTGAAGCTTTCTTT. Full variable domain (rest looked up from reference TRBV18 and TRBJ1-1): NAGVMQNPRHLVRRRGQEARLRCSPMKGHSHVYWYRQLPEEGLKFMVYLQKENIIDESGMPKERFSAEFPKEGPSILRIQQVVRGDSAAYFCASSLISGTENTEAFFGQGTRLTVV.

This clone was counted once. V is TRBV4-1 and J is TRBJ1-2; D remains ambiguous. Germline V gene lookup returns CDR1 MGHRA and CDR2 YSYEKL. This CDR3 region has 14 residues. V was pared by 0 bases and J by 1 base, with 6 bases between. The CDR3: CASSQDRVNYGYTF. CDR3 nucleotide sequence: TGCGCCAGCAGCCAAGATCGGGTTAACTATGGCTACACCTTC.

The chain recombines TRBV28 with TRBJ2-1; D is uncertain. This CDR3 contains 15 residues. The ends were cut back, 5 bases at V and 6 bases at J, with 17 bases in the middle. The germline V gene encodes CDR1 MDHEN and CDR2 SYDVKM. The CDR3 loop is CASSPPGSPSNEQFF. Here the CDR3 DNA reads TGTGCCAGCAGTCCCCCCGGCAGCCCGTCCAATGAGCAGTTCTTC.

The chain carries TRBV6-6 and TRBJ2-2; 9 bases fit TRBD1. The junction had 10 bases not matched to a gene; V was cut back by 7 bases and J by 4 bases. The CDR3 has 16 amino acids. Germline V gene lookup returns CDR1 MNHNY and CDR2 SVGAGI (reference sequence). As DNA, the CDR3 is TGTGCCAGCACCCCCCGGGACAGGGTGACCACCGGGGAGCTGTTTTTT. This gives the protein CASTPRDRVTTGELFF.

This chain connects TRBV4-1 to TRBJ1-1, with 7 bases aligning to TRBD1. V shed 0 bases, J shed 4 bases, and the junction held 17 bases outside the gene matches. The CDR3 consists of 19 residues. Germline CDR1 MGHRA, CDR2 YSYEKL. In DNA form, the CDR3 reads TGCGCCAGCAGCCAAGATCGGCAAACTGGGACAGTCATGAGCACTGAAGCTTTCTTT. Residues: CASSQDRQTGTVMSTEAFF.

This clone turned up a few times. DNA for the CDR3: TGTGCCAGTACTGGAGGGGACACCGAATACAATGAGCAGTTCTTC. Translated: CASTGGDTEYNEQFF. V gene TRBV19 combines with J gene TRBJ2-1; D is possibly TRBD1 or TRBD2 (6 bases each). With 7 bases removed from V and 4 bases from J, the gap between germline ends came to 17 bases. This CDR3 has 15 residues. Germline assignment: CDR1 LNHDA and CDR2 SQIVND (reference sequence).

This chain uses TRBV7-2 with TRBJ1-5; 11 bases map to TRBD1. Losses at the gene ends were 3 bases for V and 9 bases for J; bases not matched to a gene: 7. This CDR3 spans 15 amino acids. CDR1 is SGHTA and CDR2 is FQGNSA in the germline V gene. The CDR3 DNA follows: TGTGCCAGCAGCTTTGGGACAGGGGGTCGCGGGCCCCAGCATTTT. Its translation is CASSFGTGGRGPQHF.

The chain links TRBV27 to TRBJ1-1, with no clear D. The CDR3 has 15 amino acids. Trimming took off 5 bases at V and 2 bases at J, with 15 bases between the two ends. Germline loops: CDR1 MNHEY, CDR2 SMNVEV (reference sequence). The chain's CDR3 is CASSPQGPTNTEAFF. In DNA form, the CDR3 reads TGTGCCAGCAGTCCTCAAGGGCCCACAAACACTGAAGCTTTCTTT.

This chain links TRBV6-6 with TRBJ2-7; TRBD2 is a possible D gene (5 bases). Trimming took off 6 bases at V and 2 bases at J, with 11 bases between the two ends. CDR3 size: 13 residues. CDR1 is MNHNY, CDR2 SVGAGI, per germline (reference sequence). The CDR3 here is CASRAGNPYEQYF. Here the CDR3 DNA reads TGTGCCAGCAGGGCCGGGAATCCCTACGAGCAGTACTTC.

The J gene is TRBJ1-6, the V gene TRBV6-1; no clear D gene. The CDR3 is 15 residues long. V lost 3 bases and J lost 0, with 6 bases in between. CDR1 is MNHNS, CDR2 SASEGT, per germline. CDR3 sequence reads: CASSEGSSYNSPLHF. CDR3 in DNA: TGTGCCAGCAGTGAGGGGAGCTCCTATAATTCACCCCTCCACTTT.

V gene TRBV7-3 combines with J gene TRBJ1-2; D unresolved. The V end lost 2 bases, the J end lost 5 bases, and 9 bases lay between the germline ends. The CDR3 runs 13 residues. In germline, CDR1 is SGHTA, CDR2 FQGTGA. CDR3 loop: CASSLSGSYGYTF. Here the CDR3 DNA reads TGTGCCAGCAGCTTATCGGGATCTTATGGCTACACCTTC.

The genes are TRBV14 and TRBJ2-2, with D tentatively TRBD1 (6 bases). Germline loops: CDR1 SGHDN, CDR2 FVKESK. With 4 bases removed from V and 5 bases from J, the gap between germline ends came to 14 bases. There are 15 residues in the CDR3. The CDR3 region is CASSPKGGRTGELFF. DNA of the CDR3: TGTGCCAGCAGCCCCAAAGGGGGTCGGACCGGGGAGCTGTTTTTT.

V gene TRBV30 combines with J gene TRBJ2-5; TRBD2 matches 9 bases. The ends lost 7 bases at V and 9 bases at J; junction bases unmatched: 18. CDR1 is GTSNPN, CDR2 SVGIG, per germline (reference sequence). The length of the CDR3 is 15 residues. As DNA, the CDR3 is TGTGCCTCCAACCCGGGACTAGCCTCTTTCGGGTCCCAGTACTTC. This codes for CASNPGLASFGSQYF.

The V and J genes are TRBV9 and TRBJ1-4, with 7 bases identical to TRBD1. J was trimmed by 8 bases and V by 3 bases; bases with no gene match: 7. This CDR3 is 14 amino acids long. CDR1 and CDR2 from the germline V gene are SGDLS and YYNGEE. CDR3 residues: CASSASRGIEKLFF. CDR3 nucleotides: TGTGCCAGCAGCGCCAGCAGGGGGATCGAAAAACTGTTTTTT.

The chain links TRBV19 to TRBJ1-5; 7 positions match TRBD1. With 8 bases clipped from V and 7 bases from J, the junction kept 8 bases outside the gene matches. The CDR3 totals 13 residues. From germline, CDR1 is LNHDA and CDR2 SQIVND (reference sequence). CDR3 loop: CASRDRAEQPQHF. The CDR3 region has the DNA TGTGCCAGTCGTGACAGGGCGGAACAGCCCCAGCATTTT. The whole variable domain, filled in from reference TRBV19 and TRBJ1-5, reads DGGITQSPKYLFRKEGQNVTLSCEQNLNHDAMYWYRQDPGQGLRLIYYSQIVNDFQKGDIAEGYSVSREKKESFPLTVTSAQKNPTAFYLCASRDRAEQPQHFGDGTRLSIL.

The chain combines TRBV7-9 with TRBJ2-5; D not certain. The CDR3 is 11 residues long. Trimming took off 8 bases at V and 5 bases at J, with 9 bases between the two ends. Per the germline V gene, CDR1 is SEHNR and CDR2 is FQNEAQ (reference sequence). This chain's CDR3 is CASLVVETQYF. Written as DNA, the CDR3 is TGTGCCAGCCTAGTGGTGGAGACCCAGTACTTC. Variable domain in full (rest from reference TRBV7-9 and TRBJ2-5): DTGVSQNPRHKITKRGQNVTFRCDPISEHNRLYWYRQTLGQGPEFLTYFQNEAQLEKSRLLSDRFSAERPKGSFSTLEIQRTEQGDSAMYLCASLVVETQYFGPGTRLLVL.

This clone was seen a handful of times. The chain is built from TRBV4-1 and TRBJ2-7; TRBD1 agrees at 9 bases. Germline V CDR1 and CDR2: MGHRA, YSYEKL. The ends lost 3 bases at V and 5 bases at J; junction bases unmatched: 11. CDR3 size: 16 residues. DNA of the CDR3: TGCGCCAGCAGCCATAGAATGGGACAGGGAGTCGACGAGCAGTACTTC. Its translation: CASSHRMGQGVDEQYF.

This clone came up a few times. In nucleotides, the CDR3 is TGTGCCAGCAGCTTATTTCGGGATGTCTACAATGAGCAGTTCTTC. Amino acids: CASSLFRDVYNEQFF. The genes are TRBV7-8 and TRBJ2-1; D is possibly TRBD2 (5 bases). Germline lookup yields CDR1 SGHVS and CDR2 FQNEAQ. CDR3 length equals 15 residues. V gave up 2 bases and J gave up 3 bases, with 11 bases separating them.

The chain combines TRBV15 with TRBJ1-4, with D tentatively TRBD1 (5 bases). This CDR3 has 14 amino acids. Germline V lookup: CDR1 LNHNV, CDR2 YYDKDF (reference sequence). V was clipped by 2 bases and J by 8 bases, with 12 bases between them. CDR3 DNA sequence: TGTGCCACCAGCAGACAGGGAATCAGGGAAAAACTGTTTTTT. The encoded protein is CATSRQGIREKLFF.

The rearrangement uses TRBV5-1 and TRBJ2-5; 11 bases match TRBD2. The germline V gene encodes CDR1 SGHRS and CDR2 YFSETQ. The CDR3 is 18 amino acids. Trimming took 2 bases from V and 5 from J; bases not matched to a gene: 14. CDR3 in amino acids: CASSLDLLAGVLRETQYF. As DNA, the CDR3 is TGCGCCAGCAGCTTAGATCTACTAGCGGGAGTTCTCCGGGAGACCCAGTACTTC.

The V call is TRBV12-3 or TRBV12-4, the J call TRBJ2-1; tentatively, D is TRBD2 (5 bases). The CDR3 extends over 13 amino acids. Trimming removed 8 bases from V and 1 base from J, with 9 bases in between. The CDR3 loop reads CASWSGSYNEQFF. Written as DNA, the CDR3 is TGTGCCAGCTGGAGCGGTTCCTACAATGAGCAGTTCTTC.

The V and J genes are TRBV3-1 (or the pseudogene TRBV3-2) and TRBJ2-2; 13 bases are a match to TRBD2. Unmatched junction bases numbered 10, after V lost 4 bases and J lost 8 bases. CDR1 is LGHDT, CDR2 YNNKEL, per germline (reference sequence). This CDR3 has 17 residues. DNA of the CDR3: TGTGCCAGCAGCCCCCAGACTAGCGGGGGGTTTGGAGGGGAGCTGTTTTTT. This codes for CASSPQTSGGFGGELFF.